This T cell receptor (beta chain) was recovered during a study of patients and donors after allogeneic stem cell transplantation. TCRdb independently ran MiXCR on the RT-PCR reads; one entry per CDR3 protein. The data hold under 200,000 distinct CDR3 sequences, with approximately 28% observed a single time. There are a few counts of this clonotype. Sequencing was carried out using blood, either unsorted or a sorted T cell fraction (not recorded which). This clonotype originated in a human donor who was either an allogeneic HSCT recipient or a stem cell or donor lymphocyte infusion donor (not recorded which). It is not recorded whose cells these are; they may come from a transplant donor.

This CDR3 is CASSKGTALTGYTF. CDR3 DNA: TGTGCCAGCAGCAAAGGGACAGCTTTGACTGGCTACACCTTC. The V and J genes are TRBV7-9 and TRBJ1-2; 7 bases agree with TRBD1. There are 14 residues in the CDR3. CDR1 SEHNR and CDR2 FQNEAQ come from the germline V gene (reference sequence). J was trimmed by 7 bases and V by 5 bases; bases with no gene match: 10.